Listed here are 6 T cell receptor beta chains from one sample, sequenced in a study of a mutant IDH1 vaccine in newly diagnosed glioma. Their cognate antigens are unknown. The time point here: week 23, last vaccination. Vaccination comprised doses that each held 300 ug of mutant IDH1 20-mer peptide, plus topical imiquimod. Data came from immunoSEQ multiplex PCR; TCRdb stores just in-frame clones and leaves some out. The sample lists approximately 44,000 clones; around 93% were seen once. The sample was PBMCs, taken from a glioma patient whose treatment included an IDH1 peptide vaccine. The receptors were sampled from a man in his fifties or sixties with glioma.

The V gene is TRBV7-3, the J gene TRBJ2-7; a weak D match, TRBD2 (6 bases). With 2 bases removed from V and 4 bases from J, the gap between germline ends came to 15 bases. The CDR3 is 15 residues long. Germline-derived CDR1 and CDR2 are SGHTA and FQGTGA. The CDR3 loop reads CASSLEEGPNYEQYF. The DNA of the CDR3 is TGTGCCAGCAGCTTAGAGGAGGGACCCAATTACGAGCAGTACTTC. The full variable domain, in which reference TRBV7-3 and TRBJ2-7 provide the parts outside the CDR3, is GAGVSQTPSNKVTEKGKYVELRCDPISGHTALYWYRQSLGQGPEFLIYFQGTGAADDSGLPNDRFFAVRPEGSVSTLKIQRTERGDSAVYLCASSLEEGPNYEQYFGPGTRLTVT.

The chain has TRBV18 and TRBJ2-2; tentative D call: TRBD2 (5 bases). The CDR3 is 15 residues long. Germline loops: CDR1 KGHSH, CDR2 LQKENI. V lost 8 bases to trimming and J lost 1 base, with 14 bases between them. For the CDR3, the DNA is TGTGCCAGCGGGGTTATAGCGAGGAACACCGGGGAGCTGTTTTTT. The encoded protein is CASGVIARNTGELFF.

The V and J genes are TRBV4-3 and TRBJ1-1; D is unclear. This CDR3 is built from 14 residues. Per germline, CDR1 LGHNA and CDR2 YSLEER. The ends were cut back, 1 base at V and 2 bases at J, with 8 bases in the middle. DNA for the CDR3: TGCGCCAGCAGCCAAGTTAGAATCAACACTGAAGCTTTCTTT. Its protein is CASSQVRINTEAFF.

The CDR3 here is CASSLYPLAEAFF. The CDR3 DNA reads as TGTGCCAGCAGTTTGTACCCGTTAGCTGAAGCTTTCTTT. This chain uses TRBV27 with TRBJ1-1; the D is unclear. CDR3 size: 13 residues. V was clipped by 3 bases and J by 6 bases, with 11 bases between them. Germline CDR1 is MNHEY and CDR2 is SMNVEV (reference sequence).

The chain has TRBV4-2 and TRBJ1-5, with D possibly TRBD1 on 5 matching bases. V was pared by 1 base and J by 3 bases, with 13 bases between. Germline assignment: CDR1 LGHNA and CDR2 YNFKEQ. The CDR3 spans 16 residues. In DNA form, the CDR3 reads TGTGCCAGCAGCCAAGTTTCGGGACCGATCAATCAGCCCCAGCATTTT. It codes for CASSQVSGPINQPQHF.

This clone has only one observation. This rearrangement joins TRBV4-1 to TRBJ2-1, with 9 bases matching TRBD2. The CDR3 extends over 18 amino acids. Trimming at V came to 0 bases and at J to 1 base, leaving 7 bases not matched to a gene. Germline V gene data show CDR1 as MGHRA and CDR2 as YSYEKL. The CDR3 reads CASSQEPIAGASYNEQFF. The CDR3 region has the DNA TGCGCCAGCAGCCAAGAGCCAATAGCGGGAGCATCCTACAATGAGCAGTTCTTC.